Listed here are 12 T cell receptor beta chains from one sample, sequenced in a study of cytomegalovirus exposure and HLA in healthy donors. Primers included in the PCR were 60 Vbeta and 13 Jbeta primers. The data were produced by immunoSEQ multiplex PCR, yet TCRdb's version contains in-frame clones alone and is incomplete. This table has some 140,000 clones, around four fifths appearing once. What was sequenced was PBMCs. The origin of the receptors is a male donor in good health and CMV-seropositive.

The chain has TRBV2 and TRBJ1-5; D is unresolved. CDR1 is SNHLY and CDR2 is FYNNEI in the germline V gene. The CDR3 spans 14 residues. V was shortened by 4 bases and J by 2 bases, with 9 bases between the two germline ends. In nucleotides, the CDR3 is TGTGCCAGCAGTGTCGGTGGTGGCAATCAGCCCCAGCATTTT. Translating gives CASSVGGGNQPQHF.

This chain connects TRBV25-1 to TRBJ1-6, with 7 nucleotides matching TRBD1. The V gene end was trimmed by 8 bases and the J gene end by 9 bases; junction bases not matched to a gene: 10. The CDR3 covers 14 residues. CDR1 MGHDK and CDR2 SYGVNS come from the germline V gene. The CDR3, as DNA: TGTGCCAGCCGAGCGACAGGGAGTGGTTCACCCCTCCACTTT. It translates to CASRATGSGSPLHF.

This clone was observed a handful of times. The chain has TRBV6-4 and TRBJ1-5; D gene unclear. CDR3 length: 14 amino acids. The V gene's germline CDR1 is MRHNA and CDR2 SNTAGT. Trimming pared 2 bases from V and 0 bases from J, leaving 5 bases between. The CDR3 coding sequence is TGTGCCAGCAGTGACAGCTATAGCAATCAGCCCCAGCATTTT. It yields the protein CASSDSYSNQPQHF.

This chain joins TRBV9 and TRBJ2-1; D possibly corresponds to TRBD2 (6 bases). The CDR3 is 13 amino acids. CDR1 SGDLS and CDR2 YYNGEE come from the germline V gene. The V end lost 0 bases, the J end lost 9 bases, and 10 bases lay between the germline ends. In DNA form, the CDR3 reads TGTGCCAGCAGCGTAGGCGGGATCAGTGAGCAGTTCTTC. It specifies CASSVGGISEQFF.

The rearrangement joins TRBV7-9 to TRBJ2-7, with D perhaps TRBD2 (6 bases). V was trimmed by 5 bases and J by 0 bases, leaving 20 bases between them. Looked up from germline, CDR1 is SEHNR and CDR2 is FQNEAQ (reference sequence). This CDR3 is built from 17 residues. CDR3 residues: CASSRGRRGETSYEQYF. The CDR3 coding sequence is TGTGCCAGCAGCCGGGGGAGGAGAGGTGAAACCTCCTACGAGCAGTACTTC.

V is TRBV11-2 and J is TRBJ2-3, with 9 bases lining up with TRBD2. The CDR3 runs 16 residues. The ends lost 5 bases at V and 2 bases at J; junction bases unmatched: 8. Looked up from germline, CDR1 is SGHAT and CDR2 is FQNNGV. CDR3 nucleotide sequence: TGTGCCAGCAGCCCCTCCGGGACTAGCTTCACAGATACGCAGTATTTT. Its protein is CASSPSGTSFTDTQYF.

V and J are TRBV13 and TRBJ1-1; D gene uncertain. The V end was cut by 0 bases, the J end by 1 base, with 6 bases between. The CDR3 length is 14 residues. Germline V CDR1 and CDR2: PRHDT, FYEKMQ (reference sequence). Here the CDR3 reads CASSLGGGNTEAFF. The CDR3 DNA reads TGTGCCAGCAGCTTAGGAGGAGGGAACACTGAAGCTTTCTTT.

This chain uses TRBV29-1 with TRBJ2-1, with 8 nucleotides matching TRBD1. Germline CDR1 SQVTM, CDR2 ANQGSEA. CDR3 size: 13 residues. V was pared by 3 bases and J by 6 bases, with 4 bases of the junction left unmatched. CDR3 DNA sequence: TGCAGCGTTGACCCGACAGGGGTCAATGAGCAGTTCTTC. It encodes CSVDPTGVNEQFF.

The V gene is TRBV30, the J gene TRBJ1-6; TRBD1 matches at 9 bases. Germline assignment: CDR1 GTSNPN and CDR2 SVGIG (reference sequence). V dropped 0 bases and J dropped 10; count of bases not matched to a gene: 7. CDR3 length: 15 amino acids. CDR3 in DNA: TGTGCCTGGAGTGTACAAGGGACAGGGTGGTCACCCCTCCACTTT. This codes for CAWSVQGTGWSPLHF.

In DNA form, the CDR3 reads TGTGCCAGCAGGGAGACTAGCGGGATCTACGAGCAGTACTTC. Translating it yields CASRETSGIYEQYF. The chain recombines TRBV2 with TRBJ2-7; TRBD2 matches at 11 bases. CDR3 length: 14 residues. Germline-derived CDR1 and CDR2 are SNHLY and FYNNEI. The trim removed 6 bases at V and 3 bases at J, leaving 4 bases unmatched.

The chain joins TRBV5-1 to TRBJ2-2, with D possibly being TRBD1 (6 bases). This CDR3 spans 17 amino acids. Germline V lookup: CDR1 SGHRS, CDR2 YFSETQ. V was clipped by 4 bases and J by 0 bases, with 16 bases between them. CDR3 in amino acids: CASSLSVGTTNTGELFF. The CDR3 nucleotides are TGCGCCAGCAGCCTATCCGTCGGGACAACGAACACCGGGGAGCTGTTTTTT.

This clone is a singleton in its sample. The chain links TRBV25-1 to TRBJ2-7; D perhaps matches TRBD1 (6 bases). V was pared by 3 bases and J by 3 bases, with 15 bases between. Per the germline V gene, CDR1 is MGHDK and CDR2 is SYGVNS. The CDR3 consists of 15 residues. As DNA, the CDR3 is TGTGCCAGCAGTGACTCGGGACAAACCAACTACGAGCAGTACTTC. Its protein is CASSDSGQTNYEQYF.